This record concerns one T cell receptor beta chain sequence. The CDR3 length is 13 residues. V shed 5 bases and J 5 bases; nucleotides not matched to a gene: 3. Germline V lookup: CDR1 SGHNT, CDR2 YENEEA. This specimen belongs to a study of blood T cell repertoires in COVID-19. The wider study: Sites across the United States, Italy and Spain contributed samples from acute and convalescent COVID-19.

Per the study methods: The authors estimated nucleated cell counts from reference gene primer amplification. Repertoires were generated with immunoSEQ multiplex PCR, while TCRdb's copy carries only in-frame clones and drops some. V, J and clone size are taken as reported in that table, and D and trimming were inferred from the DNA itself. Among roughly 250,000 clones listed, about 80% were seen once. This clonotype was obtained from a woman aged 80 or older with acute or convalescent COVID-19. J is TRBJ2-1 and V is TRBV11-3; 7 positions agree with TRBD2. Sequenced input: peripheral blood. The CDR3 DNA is TGTGCCAGCAGCCCGAGCGGGAACAATGAGCAGTTCTTC. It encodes CASSPSGNNEQFF.